This T cell receptor beta chain was obtained from a study of T cell repertoires in cytomegalovirus infection. V lost 0 bases, J lost 5 bases, and 11 bases lay in between. Germline V CDR1 and CDR2: LGHNA, YNFKEQ. This CDR3 spans 16 amino acids. MiXCR, applied by TCRdb to the reads, yields one record per CDR3 protein. The repertoire has some 480,000 distinct CDR3 sequences, roughly a third of them found once; the top ten carry roughly a sixth. The study's findings and limits: HLA-C-restricted, CMV-specific TCR beta clonotypes were dominant ex vivo.

A remark on this clonotype: Its antigen is not known.

The material was cultured PBMCs, obtained from culture after CMV antigen stimulation. The chain is built from TRBV4-2 and TRBJ1-6; D gene uncertain. The clonotype was recovered from a human donor in good health (CMV status not recorded). Some clones in this sample may be carry-over from other donors' samples. CDR3 sequence: CASSQEAPINNSPLHF. The CDR3 coding sequence is TGTGCCAGCAGCCAAGAGGCACCGATAAATAATTCACCCCTCCACTTT.